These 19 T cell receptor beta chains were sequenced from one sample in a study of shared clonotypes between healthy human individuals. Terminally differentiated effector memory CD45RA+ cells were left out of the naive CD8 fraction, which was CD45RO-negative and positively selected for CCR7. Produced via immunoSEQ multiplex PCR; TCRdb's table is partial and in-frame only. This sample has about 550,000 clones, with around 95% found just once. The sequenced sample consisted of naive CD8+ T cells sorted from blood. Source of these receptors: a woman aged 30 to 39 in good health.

The CDR3 region has the DNA TGTGCCAGCACCTATAGCGGGTACACCTACGAGCAGTACTTC. Protein: CASTYSGYTYEQYF. This chain connects TRBV28 to TRBJ2-7; 7 nucleotides match TRBD2. The CDR3 length is 14 residues. V lost 7 bases to trimming and J lost 2 bases; unmatched junction nucleotides: 8. Germline V gene lookup returns CDR1 MDHEN and CDR2 SYDVKM.

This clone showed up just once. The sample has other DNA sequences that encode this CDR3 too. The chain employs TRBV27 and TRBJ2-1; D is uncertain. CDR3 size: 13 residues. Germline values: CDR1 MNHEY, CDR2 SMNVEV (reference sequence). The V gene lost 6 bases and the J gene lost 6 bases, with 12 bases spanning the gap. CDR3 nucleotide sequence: TGTGCCAGCAGCCTCCTGGGCGGCAATGAGCAGTTCTTC. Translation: CASSLLGGNEQFF.

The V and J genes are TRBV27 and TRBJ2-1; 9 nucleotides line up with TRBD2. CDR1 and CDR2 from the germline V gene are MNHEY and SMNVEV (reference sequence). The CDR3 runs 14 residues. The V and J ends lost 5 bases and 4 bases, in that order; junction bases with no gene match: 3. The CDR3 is CASSLAGQYNEQFF. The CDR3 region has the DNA TGTGCCAGCAGTCTAGCGGGACAGTACAATGAGCAGTTCTTC.

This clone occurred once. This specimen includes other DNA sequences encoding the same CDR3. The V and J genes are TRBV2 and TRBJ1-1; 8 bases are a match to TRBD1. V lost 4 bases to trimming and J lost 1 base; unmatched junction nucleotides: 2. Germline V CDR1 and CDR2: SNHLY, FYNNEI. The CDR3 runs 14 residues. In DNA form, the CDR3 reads TGTGCCAGCAGTGTTGGACAGGGGAACACTGAAGCTTTCTTT. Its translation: CASSVGQGNTEAFF.

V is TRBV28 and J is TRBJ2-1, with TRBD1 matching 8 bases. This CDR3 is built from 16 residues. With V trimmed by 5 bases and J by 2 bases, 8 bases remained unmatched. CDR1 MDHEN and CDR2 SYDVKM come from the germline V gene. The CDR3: CASSADRELTYNEQFF. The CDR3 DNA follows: TGTGCCAGCAGTGCGGACAGGGAACTTACCTACAATGAGCAGTTCTTC.

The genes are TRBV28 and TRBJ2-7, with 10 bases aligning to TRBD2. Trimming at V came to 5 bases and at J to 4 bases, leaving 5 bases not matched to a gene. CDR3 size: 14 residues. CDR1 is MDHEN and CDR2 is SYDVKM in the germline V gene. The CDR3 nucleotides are TGTGCCAGCAGTCCCCTAGCGGGAGCGTACGAGCAGTACTTC. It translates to CASSPLAGAYEQYF.

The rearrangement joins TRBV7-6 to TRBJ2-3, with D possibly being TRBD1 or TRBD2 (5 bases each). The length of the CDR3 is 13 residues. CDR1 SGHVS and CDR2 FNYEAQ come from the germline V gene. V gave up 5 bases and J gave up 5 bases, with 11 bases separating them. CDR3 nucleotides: TGTGCCAGCAGCCCCCATGGGGGAGATACGCAGTATTTT. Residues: CASSPHGGDTQYF. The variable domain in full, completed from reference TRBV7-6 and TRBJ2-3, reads GAGVSQSPRYKVTKRGQDVALRCDPISGHVSLYWYRQALGQGPEFLTYFNYEAQQDKSGLPNDRFSAERPEGSISTLTIQRTEQRDSAMYRCASSPHGGDTQYFGPGTRLTVL.

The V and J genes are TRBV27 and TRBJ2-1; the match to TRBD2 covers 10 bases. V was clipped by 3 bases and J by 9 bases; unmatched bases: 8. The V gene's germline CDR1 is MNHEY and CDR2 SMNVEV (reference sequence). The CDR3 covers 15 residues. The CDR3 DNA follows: TGTGCCAGCAGTTTGAAAACTAGCGGGAATGGTGAGCAGTTCTTC. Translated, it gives CASSLKTSGNGEQFF.

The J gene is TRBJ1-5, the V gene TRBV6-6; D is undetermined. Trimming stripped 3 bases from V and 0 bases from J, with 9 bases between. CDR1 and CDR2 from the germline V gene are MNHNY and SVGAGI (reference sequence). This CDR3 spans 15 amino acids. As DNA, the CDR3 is TGTGCCAGCAGTTATCGCAGGTATAGCAATCAGCCCCAGCATTTT. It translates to CASSYRRYSNQPQHF.

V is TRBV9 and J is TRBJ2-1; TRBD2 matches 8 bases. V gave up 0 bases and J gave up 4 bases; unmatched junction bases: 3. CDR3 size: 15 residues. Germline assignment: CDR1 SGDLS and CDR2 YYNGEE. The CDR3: CASSVELAEYNEQFF. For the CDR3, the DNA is TGTGCCAGCAGCGTAGAACTAGCGGAGTACAATGAGCAGTTCTTC.

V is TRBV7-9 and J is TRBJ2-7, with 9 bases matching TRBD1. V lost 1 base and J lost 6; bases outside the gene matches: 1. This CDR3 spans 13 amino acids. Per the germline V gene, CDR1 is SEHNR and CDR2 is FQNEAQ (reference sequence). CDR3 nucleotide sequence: TGTGCCAGCAGCTTAGGGACAGGGGCCGAGCAGTACTTC. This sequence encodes CASSLGTGAEQYF.

CDR3 nucleotides: TGTGCCACCAGCAGCCCAGTGGGGGACAGGGGAACAGATACGCAGTATTTT. It is translated as CATSSPVGDRGTDTQYF. The chain has TRBV15 and TRBJ2-3, with TRBD1 matching 10 bases. Trimming took 3 bases from V and 3 from J; bases not matched to a gene: 9. The germline V gene encodes CDR1 LNHNV and CDR2 YYDKDF (reference sequence). CDR3 size: 17 residues. Full variable domain (rest looked up from reference TRBV15 and TRBJ2-3): DAMVIQNPRYQVTQFGKPVTLSCSQTLNHNVMYWYQQKSSQAPKLLFHYYDKDFNNEADTPDNFQSRRPNTSFCFLDIRSPGLGDTAMYLCATSSPVGDRGTDTQYFGPGTRLTVL.

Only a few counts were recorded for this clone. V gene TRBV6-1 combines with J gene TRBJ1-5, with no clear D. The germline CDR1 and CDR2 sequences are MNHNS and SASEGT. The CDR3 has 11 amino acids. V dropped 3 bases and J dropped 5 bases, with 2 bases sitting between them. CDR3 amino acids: CASSDHQPQHF. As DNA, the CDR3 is TGTGCCAGCAGTGACCATCAGCCCCAGCATTTT.

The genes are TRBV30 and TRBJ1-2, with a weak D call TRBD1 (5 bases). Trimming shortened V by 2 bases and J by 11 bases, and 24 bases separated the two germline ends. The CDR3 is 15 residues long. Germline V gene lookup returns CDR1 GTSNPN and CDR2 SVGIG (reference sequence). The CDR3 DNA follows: TGTGCCTGGAGTCTTGGGACCGGCTCCTACATTTGGTACACCTTC. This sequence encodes CAWSLGTGSYIWYTF.

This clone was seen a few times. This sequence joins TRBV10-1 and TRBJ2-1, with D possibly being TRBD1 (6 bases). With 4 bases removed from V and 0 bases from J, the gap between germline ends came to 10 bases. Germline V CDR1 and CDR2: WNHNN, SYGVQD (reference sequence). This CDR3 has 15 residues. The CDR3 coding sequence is TGCGCCAGCAGTGCTGCAGGGGACTCCTACAATGAGCAGTTCTTC. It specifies CASSAAGDSYNEQFF.

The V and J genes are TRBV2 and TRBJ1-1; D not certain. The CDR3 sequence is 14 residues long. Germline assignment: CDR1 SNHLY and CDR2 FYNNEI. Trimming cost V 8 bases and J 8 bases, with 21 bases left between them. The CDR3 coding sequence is TGTGCCAGCGTCTCAGATTCAACTATCTTAGAAGCTTTCTTT. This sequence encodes CASVSDSTILEAFF.

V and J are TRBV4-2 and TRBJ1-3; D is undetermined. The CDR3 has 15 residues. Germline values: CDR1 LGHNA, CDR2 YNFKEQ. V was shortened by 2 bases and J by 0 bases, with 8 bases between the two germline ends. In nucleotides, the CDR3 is TGTGCCAGCAGCCAACGGTTCCCCTCTGGAAACACCATATATTTT. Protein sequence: CASSQRFPSGNTIYF.

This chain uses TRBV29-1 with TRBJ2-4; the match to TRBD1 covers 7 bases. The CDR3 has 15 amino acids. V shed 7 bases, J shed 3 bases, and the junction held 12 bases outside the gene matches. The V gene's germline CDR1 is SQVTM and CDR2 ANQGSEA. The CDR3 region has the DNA TGCAGCGCTCTTACTGAAACAGGGGTCAAAAACATTCAGTACTTC. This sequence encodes CSALTETGVKNIQYF.

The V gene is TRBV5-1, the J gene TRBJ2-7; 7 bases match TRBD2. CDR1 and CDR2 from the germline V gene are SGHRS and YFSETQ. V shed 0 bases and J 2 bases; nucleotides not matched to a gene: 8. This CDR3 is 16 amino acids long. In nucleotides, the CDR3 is TGCGCCAGCAGCTTGGTTTCGGGGGGAAGGGCCTACGAGCAGTACTTC. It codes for CASSLVSGGRAYEQYF. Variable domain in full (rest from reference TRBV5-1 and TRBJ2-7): KAGVTQTPRYLIKTRGQQVTLSCSPISGHRSVSWYQQTPGQGLQFLFEYFSETQRNKGNFPGRFSGRQFSNSRSEMNVSTLELGDSALYLCASSLVSGGRAYEQYFGPGTRLTVT.